A single sample gave rise to the 9 T cell receptor beta chains below, sequenced in a study of identical twins. MiXCR, applied by TCRdb to the 5' RACE reads, yields one record per CDR3 protein. The sample shows 450,000 or so distinct CDR3 sequences, more than 13% of them seen only once. The data were also submitted as part of a second study, on yellow fever vaccine responses in identical twins.

The sample consisted of CD4+ T cells sorted from blood. Receptors originate from a young woman in good health.

This clonotype appeared many times. The chain carries TRBV6-2 or TRBV6-3 and TRBJ2-1; D perhaps matches TRBD1 (6 bases). Trimming stripped 6 bases from V and 9 bases from J, with 15 bases between. The CDR3 covers 13 residues. Germline V gene sequence: CDR1 MNHEY, CDR2 SVGEGT. The CDR3 protein is CASSGASRGEQFF. The DNA of the CDR3 is TGTGCCAGCAGCGGAGCTAGCAGGGGTGAGCAGTTCTTC.

This clonotype was seen more than once but under ten times. This chain links TRBV5-1 with TRBJ1-1; maybe TRBD1 (5 bases). Trimming took off 1 base at V and 1 base at J, with 11 bases between the two ends. The CDR3 is made up of 15 amino acids. Germline V gene sequence: CDR1 SGHRS, CDR2 YFSETQ. In nucleotides, the CDR3 is TGCGCCAGCAGCTTGCGCGCAGGGAGGAACACTGAAGCTTTCTTT. It is translated as CASSLRAGRNTEAFF. The variable domain in full, completed from reference TRBV5-1 and TRBJ1-1, reads KAGVTQTPRYLIKTRGQQVTLSCSPISGHRSVSWYQQTPGQGLQFLFEYFSETQRNKGNFPGRFSGRQFSNSRSEMNVSTLELGDSALYLCASSLRAGRNTEAFFGQGTRLTVV.

This clonotype came up a few times. The CDR3 DNA sequence: TGCAGCGTGCCGGGACAGGGTGGAGAGACCCAGTACTTC. Its translation is CSVPGQGGETQYF. This chain uses TRBV29-1 with TRBJ2-5, with 9 bases that match TRBD1. The CDR3 length is 13 residues. The V gene's germline CDR1 is SQVTM and CDR2 ANQGSEA. The trim removed 6 bases at V and 4 bases at J, leaving 6 bases unmatched. Based on the CDR3 plus reference TRBV29-1 and TRBJ2-5, the full variable domain is SAVISQKPSRDICQRGTSLTIQCQVDSQVTMMFWYRQQPGQSLTLIATANQGSEATYESGFVIDKFPISRPNLTFSTLTVSNMSPEDSSIYLCSVPGQGGETQYFGPGTRLLVL.

This clonotype has at least ten counts. The chain carries TRBV12-3 or TRBV12-4 and TRBJ1-1; possibly TRBD1 for D (5 bases). The V gene lost 5 bases and the J gene lost 6 bases, with 16 bases spanning the gap. The CDR3 is 14 amino acids. The CDR3 bases are TGTGCCAGCAGTCCGAAACTCGGGGGTTCTGAAGCTTTCTTT. This sequence encodes CASSPKLGGSEAFF.

The table lists this clonotype with a few counts. This chain connects TRBV12-3 or TRBV12-4 to TRBJ2-1; D not resolved. This CDR3 has 14 residues. Trimming cost V 5 bases and J 6 bases, with 14 bases left between them. CDR3 sequence reads: CASSTLFPLNEQFF. The CDR3 region has the DNA TGTGCCAGCAGTACACTTTTTCCCCTCAATGAGCAGTTCTTC.

The rearrangement uses TRBV29-1 and TRBJ2-2; D gene ambiguous. This CDR3 region has 16 residues. V lost 4 bases, J lost 3 bases, and 18 bases lay in between. The germline V gene encodes CDR1 SQVTM and CDR2 ANQGSEA. The CDR3, as DNA: TGCAGCGTTGTATGGCCTACCTATTGGGACACCGGGGAGCTGTTTTTT. Residues: CSVVWPTYWDTGELFF.

This clonotype was found a few times. The J gene is TRBJ1-6, the V gene TRBV20-1, with TRBD1 matching over 10 bases. Germline CDR1 reads DFQATT; CDR2 reads SNEGSKA (reference sequence). CDR3 length equals 14 residues. With V trimmed by 5 bases and J by 9 bases, 7 bases remained unmatched. In DNA, the CDR3 is TGCAGTGCTCCCCCGGGACAGGGGACTTCACCCCTCCACTTT. Protein: CSAPPGQGTSPLHF.

This clonotype was recorded many times. This sequence joins TRBV12-3 or TRBV12-4 and TRBJ2-2, with D possibly matching TRBD2 (5 bases). This CDR3 has 14 amino acids. V lost 6 bases and J lost 3, with 11 bases in between. The CDR3 bases are TGTGCCAGCAGAACGGTGGGAGACACCGGGGAGCTGTTTTTT. Translating gives CASRTVGDTGELFF.

This clonotype has a handful of counts. The chain couples TRBV6-2 or TRBV6-3 to TRBJ1-2, with a possible D match to TRBD1 (5 bases). Germline-derived CDR1 and CDR2 are MNHEY and SVGEGT. Trimming removed 6 bases at V and 1 base at J, with 18 bases between. There are 16 residues in the CDR3. CDR3 region: CASSARREGYNYGYTF. For the CDR3, the DNA is TGTGCCAGCAGCGCCCGCAGGGAGGGATATAACTATGGCTACACCTTC.